The 21 T cell receptor beta chains below come from one sample, sequenced in a study of blood T cell repertoires in COVID-19. Method: immunoSEQ multiplex PCR; TCRdb's copy keeps in-frame clones and lacks some. The sample records about 200,000 clones, approximately 84% being singletons. Sequenced input: peripheral blood. These receptors all stem from a human donor with acute or convalescent COVID-19. The donor label of this sample is uncertain.

The chain links TRBV6-5 to TRBJ1-4, with no clear D. The germline CDR1 and CDR2 sequences are MNHEY and SVGAGI. Trimming left V 7 bases short and J 8 bases short, with 17 bases between. This CDR3 comprises 14 residues. CDR3 sequence reads: CASIPNGVAEKLFF. The DNA for the CDR3 is TGTGCCAGCATACCCAACGGGGTTGCGGAAAAACTGTTTTTT.

The chain uses TRBV7-3 and TRBJ1-1; D remains unclear. This CDR3 region has 13 residues. Trimming took 5 bases from V and 6 from J, leaving 13 bases between them. Germline V CDR1 and CDR2: SGHTA, FQGTGA. The CDR3 here is CASSLDGISEAFF. In DNA, the CDR3 is TGTGCCAGCAGCCTAGACGGAATATCTGAAGCTTTCTTT.

The chain links TRBV27 to TRBJ1-5, with D tentatively TRBD1 (5 bases). Germline V gene sequence: CDR1 MNHEY, CDR2 SMNVEV (reference sequence). V was pared by 9 bases and J by 2 bases, with 17 bases between. This CDR3 is 15 amino acids long. In nucleotides, the CDR3 is TGTGCCAGGTACTACGGGGGGGACGGCAATCAGCCCCAGCATTTT. Protein product: CARYYGGDGNQPQHF.

The chain employs TRBV7-3 and TRBJ1-1; TRBD1 aligns across 7 bases. V gave up 5 bases and J gave up 3 bases; unmatched junction bases: 3. Germline values: CDR1 SGHTA, CDR2 FQGTGA. The CDR3 totals 13 residues. CDR3: CASSLTGDTEAFF. The CDR3 nucleotides read TGTGCCAGCAGCCTCACAGGGGACACTGAAGCTTTCTTT.

As to this clone: A read error may account for a junction end that differs from germline. The chain uses TRBV19 and TRBJ1-1; 7 nucleotides line up with TRBD1. Germline CDR1 reads LNHDA; CDR2 reads SQIVND (reference sequence). This CDR3 contains 13 residues. In nucleotides, the CDR3 is TGTGCCAGTAGTCCCGACAGGGAAGCTGAGGCTTTCTTT. As protein: CASSPDREAEAFF.

Here the CDR3 DNA reads TGTGCCAGTAGTCCCACTCCCTCCAGGGCTGGCTACACCTTC. It translates to CASSPTPSRAGYTF. This rearrangement joins TRBV19 to TRBJ1-2, with a possible D match to TRBD1 (5 bases). The CDR3 has 14 amino acids. In germline, CDR1 is LNHDA, CDR2 SQIVND (reference sequence). Trimming left V 5 bases short and J 7 bases short, with 17 bases between.

The chain recombines TRBV2 with TRBJ2-7; TRBD2 matches 10 bases. Germline values: CDR1 SNHLY, CDR2 FYNNEI. The CDR3 length is 14 residues. The V and J ends lost 7 bases and 4 bases, in that order; junction bases with no gene match: 7. The CDR3 protein is CASMYGTSAYEQYF. The CDR3 bases are TGTGCCAGCATGTACGGGACTAGCGCGTACGAGCAGTACTTC.

This chain connects TRBV3-1 (or the pseudogene TRBV3-2) to TRBJ2-7, with 8 bases fitting TRBD2. This CDR3 spans 15 amino acids. V was pared by 4 bases and J by 4 bases, with 9 bases of the junction left unmatched. Germline assignment: CDR1 LGHDT and CDR2 YNNKEL (reference sequence). The CDR3 nucleotides read TGTGCCAGCAGCCGTGCAAGCGGGAGCGATTACGAGCAGTACTTC. Amino acid sequence: CASSRASGSDYEQYF.

The genes are TRBV7-2 and TRBJ2-7, with TRBD1 as a possible D gene (7 bases). Germline V gives CDR1 SGHTA, CDR2 FQGNSA. V was shortened by 1 base and J by 3 bases, with 13 bases between the two germline ends. This CDR3 comprises 15 residues. CDR3 coding DNA: TGTGCCAGCAGCTTAGGGGACTCAGGGGGCTACGAGCAGTACTTC. It is translated as CASSLGDSGGYEQYF.

This chain uses TRBV7-9 with TRBJ2-7; perhaps TRBD1 as D (5 bases). This CDR3 has 15 residues. Germline loops: CDR1 SEHNR, CDR2 FQNEAQ (reference sequence). V dropped 1 base and J dropped 3 bases, with 13 bases sitting between them. CDR3 sequence reads: CASSLVTGTIYEQYF. In DNA form, the CDR3 reads TGTGCCAGCAGCTTAGTTACAGGTACTATCTACGAGCAGTACTTC.

The table lists this clone with a count of one. This sequence joins TRBV9 and TRBJ1-2, with 8 bases that match TRBD1. Per the germline V gene, CDR1 is SGDLS and CDR2 is YYNGEE. Germline trimming cut 0 bases from V and 5 bases from J; bases unmatched to any gene: 6. The CDR3 consists of 15 residues. CDR3 nucleotides: TGTGCCAGCAGCGTAGCTCGGGACAGGAGTTATGGCTACACCTTC. Translating it yields CASSVARDRSYGYTF.

This sequence joins TRBV10-2 and TRBJ1-1; D not certain. The CDR3 contains 12 residues. Germline CDR1 reads WSHSY; CDR2 reads SAAADI. The V end was cut by 4 bases, the J end by 10 bases, with 13 bases between. The DNA of the CDR3 is TGCGCCAGCAGTGCTAGGAGGAATGGAGCTTTCTTT. Translating gives CASSARRNGAFF.

The chain is built from TRBV6-4 and TRBJ2-1, with TRBD2 matching 12 bases. Trimming removed 0 bases from V and 1 base from J; junction bases left unmatched: 4. Germline CDR1 reads MRHNA; CDR2 reads SNTAGT. This CDR3 region has 18 residues. The CDR3 DNA follows: TGTGCCAGCAGTGACTCTTTGACTAGCGGGAGTTCCTACAATGAGCAGTTCTTC. Translating gives CASSDSLTSGSSYNEQFF.

The chain employs TRBV28 and TRBJ1-2, with D perhaps matching TRBD1 (6 bases). This CDR3 comprises 13 residues. Germline V lookup: CDR1 MDHEN, CDR2 SYDVKM. V gave up 6 bases and J gave up 4 bases, with 12 bases separating them. The CDR3 reads CASSPTGTYGYTF. DNA for the CDR3: TGTGCCAGCAGCCCCACAGGGACCTATGGCTACACCTTC.

The chain has TRBV5-1 and TRBJ2-3; tentative D call: TRBD1 (6 bases). The CDR3 is made up of 14 amino acids. V lost 4 bases to trimming and J lost 2 bases, with 11 bases between them. The germline V gene encodes CDR1 SGHRS and CDR2 YFSETQ. This CDR3 is CASSQDRTTDTQYF. The CDR3 bases are TGCGCCAGCAGCCAGGACAGAACCACAGATACGCAGTATTTT.

The chain recombines TRBV27 with TRBJ1-2, with 8 bases matching TRBD1. Trimming cost V 5 bases and J 9 bases; bases outside gene matches: 8. The CDR3 covers 13 residues. Germline CDR1 MNHEY, CDR2 SMNVEV (reference sequence). CDR3 in DNA: TGTGCCAGCAGTAAGACAGGGGAGGGTCGCTACACCTTC. Residues: CASSKTGEGRYTF.

The V call is TRBV2, the J call TRBJ1-5, with D unresolved. This CDR3 spans 15 amino acids. V lost 2 bases, J lost 1 base, and 9 bases lay in between. Germline CDR1 SNHLY, CDR2 FYNNEI. DNA for the CDR3: TGTGCCAGCAGTGAAAGTTGGAGAAGCAATCAGCCCCAGCATTTT. This translates into CASSESWRSNQPQHF.

The rearrangement links TRBV6-2 or TRBV6-3 to TRBJ1-2; D is undetermined. The CDR3 is 16 residues long. V dropped 6 bases and J dropped 4 bases, with 21 bases sitting between them. Per the germline V gene, CDR1 is MNHEY and CDR2 is SVGEGT. In DNA form, the CDR3 reads TGTGCCAGCAGCAATGGACTGAATAGGTACCCCTATGGCTACACCTTC. As protein: CASSNGLNRYPYGYTF.

The V call is TRBV6-2 or TRBV6-3, the J call TRBJ2-3, with 12 bases fitting TRBD2. With V trimmed by 5 bases and J by 0 bases, 3 bases remained unmatched. Germline assignment: CDR1 MNHEY and CDR2 SVGEGT. This CDR3 has 16 residues. CDR3 residues: CASSTGTSGSTDTQYF. DNA of the CDR3: TGTGCCAGCAGTACAGGGACTAGCGGGAGCACAGATACGCAGTATTTT.

The rearrangement links TRBV29-1 to TRBJ2-7; a weak D match, TRBD2 (6 bases). V shed 0 bases and J shed 5 bases, with 8 bases lying between them. The CDR3 is made up of 12 amino acids. Germline CDR1 is SQVTM and CDR2 is ANQGSEA. The DNA for the CDR3 is TGCAGCGTTGAAGAGTCGGGGGACGAGCAGTACTTC. Amino acid sequence: CSVEESGDEQYF.

The chain links TRBV7-2 to TRBJ1-2; perhaps TRBD1 as D (5 bases). The CDR3 totals 13 residues. Looked up from germline, CDR1 is SGHTA and CDR2 is FQGNSA. V lost 5 bases to trimming and J lost 4 bases, with 11 bases between them. CDR3 amino acids: CASSPRAGYGYTF. The CDR3 DNA reads TGTGCCAGCAGCCCCAGGGCTGGCTATGGCTACACCTTC. The variable domain in full, completed from reference TRBV7-2 and TRBJ1-2, reads GAGVSQSPSNKVTEKGKDVELRCDPISGHTALYWYRQSLGQGLEFLIYFQGNSAPDKSGLPSDRFSAERTGGSVSTLTIQRTQQEDSAVYLCASSPRAGYGYTFGSGTRLTVV.